This entry describes one T cell receptor (beta chain). Its antigen is undetermined. The germline CDR1 and CDR2 sequences are SGHTA and FQGTGA. The CDR3 sequence is 18 residues long. The V segment lost 5 bases and the J segment 2 bases; nucleotides outside the gene matches: 9. This sample is part of a study of blood T cells in healthy people across ages. General study points: The recorded TCR beta diversity per million T cells decreased in a roughly linear manner with age.

Combining a sample-barcoded 5' primer with a J-beta primer mix, a second PCR ran for roughly 7 to 11 cycles. A tag from a template-switch adaptor with 12 random nucleotides marked each cDNA molecule. TCRdb re-called the 5' RACE reads through MiXCR, storing one row per CDR3 protein. The sample consists of about 290,000 distinct CDR3 sequences, 27% of them appearing once. The V call is TRBV7-3, the J call TRBJ2-1, with TRBD2 matching over 13 bases. The sequence was collected from a woman in her seventies in good health. Sequencing used blood. The CDR3 region has the DNA TGTGCCAGCAGCCCTTCGGGACTAGCGGGGTCCCCCTACAATGAGCAGTTCTTC. Amino acids: CASSPSGLAGSPYNEQFF. The full variable domain, in which reference TRBV7-3 and TRBJ2-1 provide the parts outside the CDR3, is GAGVSQTPSNKVTEKGKYVELRCDPISGHTALYWYRQSLGQGPEFLIYFQGTGAADDSGLPNDRFFAVRPEGSVSTLKIQRTERGDSAVYLCASSPSGLAGSPYNEQFFGPGTRLTVL.